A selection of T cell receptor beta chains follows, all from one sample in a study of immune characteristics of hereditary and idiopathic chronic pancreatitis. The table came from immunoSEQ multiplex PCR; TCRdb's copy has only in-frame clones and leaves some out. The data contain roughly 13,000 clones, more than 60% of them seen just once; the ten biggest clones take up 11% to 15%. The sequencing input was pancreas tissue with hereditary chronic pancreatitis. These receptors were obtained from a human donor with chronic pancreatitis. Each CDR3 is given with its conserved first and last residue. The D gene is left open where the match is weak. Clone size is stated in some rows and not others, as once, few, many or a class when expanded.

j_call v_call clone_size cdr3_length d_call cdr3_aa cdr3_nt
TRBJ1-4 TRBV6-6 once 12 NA CASSSNRVKLFF TGTGCCAGCAGTTCGAACAGGGTAAAACTGTTTTTT
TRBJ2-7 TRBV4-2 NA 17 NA CASSQGEVGRDPYEQYF TGTGCCAGCAGCCAAGGTGAGGTTGGCAGGGACCCCTACGAGCAGTACTTC
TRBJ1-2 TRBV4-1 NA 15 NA CASSQTETKLQGYTF TGCGCCAGCAGCCAAACCGAGACCAAATTACAGGGCTACACCTTC
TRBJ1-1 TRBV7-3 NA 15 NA CASSPTSGVVTEAFF TGTGCCAGCAGCCCCACTTCAGGGGTGGTGACTGAAGCTTTCTTT
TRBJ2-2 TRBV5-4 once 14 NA CASSLDTAGGELFF TGTGCCAGCAGCTTGGACACCGCCGGAGGGGAGCTGTTTTTT
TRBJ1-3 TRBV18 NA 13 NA CASSPTGSNTIYF TGTGCCAGCTCACCAACAGGGAGCAACACCATATATTTT
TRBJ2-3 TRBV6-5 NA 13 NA CASTFAVTDTQYF TGTGCCAGCACCTTTGCAGTCACAGATACGCAGTATTTT
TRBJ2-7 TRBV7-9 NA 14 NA CASSSSVFPYEQYF TGTGCCAGCAGCTCCTCAGTGTTCCCCTACGAGCAGTACTTC
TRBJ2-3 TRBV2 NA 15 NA CASSGAGISTDTQYF TGTGCCAGCAGTGGGGCGGGTATTAGCACAGATACGCAGTATTTT
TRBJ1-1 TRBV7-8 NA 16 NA CASSLVSLRMNTEAFF TGTGCCAGCAGCTTAGTAAGTCTCCGCATGAACACTGAAGCTTTCTTT
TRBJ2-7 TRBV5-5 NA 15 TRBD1 CASSLSGTGIYEQYF TGTGCCAGCAGTCTCTCCGGGACAGGGATTTACGAGCAGTACTTC
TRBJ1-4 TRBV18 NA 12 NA CASSLSPEKLFF TGTGCCAGCTCACTATCCCCTGAAAAACTGTTTTTT
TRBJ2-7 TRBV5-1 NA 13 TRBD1 CASSLVAGGEQYF TGCGCCAGCAGCTTGGTGGCAGGGGGAGAGCAGTACTTC
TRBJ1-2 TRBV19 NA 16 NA CASSIDPQGQNYGYTF TGTGCCAGTAGTATAGATCCGCAGGGGCAGAACTATGGCTACACCTTC